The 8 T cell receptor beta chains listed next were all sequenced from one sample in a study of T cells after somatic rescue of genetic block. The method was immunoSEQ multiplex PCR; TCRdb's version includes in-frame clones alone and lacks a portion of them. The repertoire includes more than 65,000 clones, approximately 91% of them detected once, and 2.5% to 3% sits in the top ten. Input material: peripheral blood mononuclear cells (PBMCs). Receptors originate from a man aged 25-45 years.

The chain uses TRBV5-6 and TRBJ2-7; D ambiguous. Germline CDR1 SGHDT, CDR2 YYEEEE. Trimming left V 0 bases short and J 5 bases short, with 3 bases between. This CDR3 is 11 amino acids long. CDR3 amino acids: CASSLAHEQYF. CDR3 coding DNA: TGTGCCAGCAGCTTGGCTCACGAGCAGTACTTC.

CDR3 residues: CASSEQTQTQYF. The CDR3 DNA reads as TGTGCCAGCAGTGAACAGACCCAGACCCAGTACTTC. This chain uses TRBV6-1 with TRBJ2-5; D is unresolved. The CDR3 has 12 amino acids. V was pared by 2 bases and J by 6 bases, with 7 bases between. CDR1 is MNHNS, CDR2 SASEGT, per germline.

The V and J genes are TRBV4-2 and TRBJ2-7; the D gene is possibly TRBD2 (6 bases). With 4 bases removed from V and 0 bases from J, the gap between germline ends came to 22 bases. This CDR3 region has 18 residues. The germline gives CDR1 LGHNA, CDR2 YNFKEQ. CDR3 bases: TGTGCCAGCAGCCTCGTCAGTCCGGGGACTCTTAGCTCCTACGAGCAGTACTTC. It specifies CASSLVSPGTLSSYEQYF.

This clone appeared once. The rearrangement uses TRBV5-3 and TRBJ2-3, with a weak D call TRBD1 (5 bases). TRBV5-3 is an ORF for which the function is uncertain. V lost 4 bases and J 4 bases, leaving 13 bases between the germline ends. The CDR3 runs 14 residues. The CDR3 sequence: CARSTGLTADTQYF. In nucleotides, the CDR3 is TGTGCCAGAAGCACAGGTTTGACGGCAGATACGCAGTATTTT.

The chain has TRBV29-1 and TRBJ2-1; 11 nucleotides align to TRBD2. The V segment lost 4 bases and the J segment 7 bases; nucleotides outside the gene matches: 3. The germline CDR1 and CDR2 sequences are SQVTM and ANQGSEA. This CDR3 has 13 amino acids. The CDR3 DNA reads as TGCAGCGTTGGTCTAGCGGGGGGAAATGAGCAGTTCTTC. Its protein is CSVGLAGGNEQFF.

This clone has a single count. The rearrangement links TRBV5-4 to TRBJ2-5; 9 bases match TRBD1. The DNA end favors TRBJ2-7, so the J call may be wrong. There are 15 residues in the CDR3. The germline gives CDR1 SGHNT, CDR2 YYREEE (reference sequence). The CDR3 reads CASSTTGTGFYEQYF. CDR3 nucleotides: TGTGCCAGCAGCACAACCGGGACAGGGTTTTACGAGCAGTACTTC.

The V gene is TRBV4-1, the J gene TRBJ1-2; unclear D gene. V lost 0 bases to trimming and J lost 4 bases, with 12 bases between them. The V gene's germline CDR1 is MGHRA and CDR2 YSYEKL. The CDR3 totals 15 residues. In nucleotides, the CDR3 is TGCGCCAGCAGCCAAGATGAAGCGGGCGGCTATGGCTACACCTTC. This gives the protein CASSQDEAGGYGYTF.

For the CDR3, the DNA is TGCGCCAGCAGCTCAGCAACAGGGGACAATGAGCAGTTCTTC. It is translated as CASSSATGDNEQFF. The chain recombines TRBV5-1 with TRBJ2-1; the match to TRBD1 covers 7 bases. V was pared by 3 bases and J by 5 bases, with 5 bases of the junction left unmatched. Germline V CDR1 and CDR2: SGHRS, YFSETQ. This CDR3 region has 14 residues.